The T cell receptor beta chain described here comes from a study of blood T cell repertoires in COVID-19. This clone was found once. Some clones are missing from TCRdb's copy, which holds only in-frame ones; the method was immunoSEQ multiplex PCR. The repertoire has a few hundred thousand clones, about 91% of them found once; the top ten carry over 8%. Trimming left V 0 bases short and J 0 bases short, with 8 bases between. CDR3 size: 15 residues. Looked up from germline, CDR1 is SGHNT and CDR2 is YENEEA. Participant-reported clinical history was the basis for cohort assignment. The source is a woman between 35 and 50 years old who had recovered from COVID-19. The sample taken for sequencing was PBMCs or T cells enriched from blood (not recorded which). The rearrangement uses TRBV11-3 and TRBJ1-1; perhaps TRBD1 as D (5 bases). CDR3 DNA: TGTGCCAGCAGCTTAGATGGACAACTGAACACTGAAGCTTTCTTT. Translation gives CASSLDGQLNTEAFF.